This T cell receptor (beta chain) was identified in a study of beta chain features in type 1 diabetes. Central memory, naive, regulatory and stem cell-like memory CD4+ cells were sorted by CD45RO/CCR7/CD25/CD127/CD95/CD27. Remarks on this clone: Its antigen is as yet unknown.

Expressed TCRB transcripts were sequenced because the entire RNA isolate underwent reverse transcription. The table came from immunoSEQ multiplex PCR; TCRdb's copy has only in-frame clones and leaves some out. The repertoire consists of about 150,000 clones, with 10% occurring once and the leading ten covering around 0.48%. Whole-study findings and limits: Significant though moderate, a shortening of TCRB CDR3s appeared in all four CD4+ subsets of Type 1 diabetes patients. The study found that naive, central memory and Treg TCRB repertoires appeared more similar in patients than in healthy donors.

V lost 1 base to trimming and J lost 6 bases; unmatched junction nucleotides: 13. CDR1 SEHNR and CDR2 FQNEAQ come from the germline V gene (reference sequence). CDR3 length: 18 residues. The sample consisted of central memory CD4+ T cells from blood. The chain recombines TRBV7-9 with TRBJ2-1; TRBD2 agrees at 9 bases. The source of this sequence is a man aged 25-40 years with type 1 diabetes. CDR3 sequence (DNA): TGTGCCAGCAGCTTAGAGGGGGGGCTAGCGGGAAGATTCAATGAGCAGTTCTTC. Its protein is CASSLEGGLAGRFNEQFF. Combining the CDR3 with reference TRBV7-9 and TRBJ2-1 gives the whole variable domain DTGVSQNPRHKITKRGQNVTFRCDPISEHNRLYWYRQTLGQGPEFLTYFQNEAQLEKSRLLSDRFSAERPKGSFSTLEIQRTEQGDSAMYLCASSLEGGLAGRFNEQFFGPGTRLTVL.